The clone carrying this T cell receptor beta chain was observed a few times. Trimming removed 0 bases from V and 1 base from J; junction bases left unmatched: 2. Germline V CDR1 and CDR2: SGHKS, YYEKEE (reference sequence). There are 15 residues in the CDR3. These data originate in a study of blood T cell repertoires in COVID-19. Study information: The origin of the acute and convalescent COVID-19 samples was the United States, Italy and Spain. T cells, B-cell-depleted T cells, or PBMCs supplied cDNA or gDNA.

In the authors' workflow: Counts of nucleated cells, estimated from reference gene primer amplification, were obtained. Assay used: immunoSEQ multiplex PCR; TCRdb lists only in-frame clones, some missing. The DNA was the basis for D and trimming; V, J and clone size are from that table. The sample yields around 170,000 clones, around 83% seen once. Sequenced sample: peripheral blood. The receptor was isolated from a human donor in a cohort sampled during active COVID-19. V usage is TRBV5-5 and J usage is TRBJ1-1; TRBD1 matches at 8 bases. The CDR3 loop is CASSLAQGGNTEAFF. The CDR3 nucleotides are TGTGCCAGCAGCTTGGCACAGGGGGGGAACACTGAAGCTTTCTTT.